Listed below are T cell receptor beta chains from one sample, sequenced in a study of cytomegalovirus exposure and HLA in healthy donors. Data came from immunoSEQ multiplex PCR; TCRdb stores just in-frame clones and leaves some out. Altogether roughly 330,000 clones are present, about nine tenths being singletons, with the ten largest covering over 1%. Sequencing used PBMCs. The receptor source for this set is a woman in her thirties in good health and CMV-seropositive. Both conserved end residues are part of each CDR3. D genes are given only for firm matches. Not every row has a clone size; where given, it reads once, few, many or a size class.

v_call	clone_size	d_call	j_call	cdr3_aa	cdr3_nt
TRBV5-6	NA	NA	TRBJ1-4	CASSLISARDNEKLFF	TGTGCCAGCAGCTTGATTTCTGCCAGAGATAATGAAAAACTGTTTTTT
TRBV11-3	once	TRBD1	TRBJ2-5	CASSYSPGQGETQYF	TGTGCCAGCAGCTATAGCCCCGGACAGGGAGAGACCCAGTACTTC
TRBV7-6	NA	NA	TRBJ2-1	CASSLGLPSSYNEQFF	TGTGCCAGCAGCTTAGGTCTCCCAAGCTCCTACAATGAGCAGTTCTTC
TRBV18	NA	TRBD1	TRBJ1-2	CASSPWTGINYGYTF	TGTGCCAGCTCACCCTGGACAGGGATTAACTATGGCTACACCTTC
TRBV7-2	NA	TRBD1	TRBJ2-3	CASSLRGPPDTQYF	TGTGCCAGCAGCTTAAGGGGGCCCCCAGATACGCAGTATTTT
TRBV29-1	NA	NA	TRBJ1-1	CSVDGVPEAFF	TGCAGCGTTGACGGGGTCCCTGAAGCTTTCTTT
TRBV15	NA	NA	TRBJ1-5	CATSREPTASRQPQHF	TGTGCCACCAGCAGAGAACCTACAGCCTCTCGGCAGCCCCAGCATTTT
TRBV28	NA	NA	TRBJ2-1	CASSRGDHGSSYNEQFF	TGTGCCAGCAGCCGTGGGGACCACGGTAGCTCCTACAATGAGCAGTTCTTC
TRBV28	NA	NA	TRBJ2-1	CASITRYNEQFF	TGTGCCAGCATAACCAGATACAATGAGCAGTTCTTC
TRBV2	NA	NA	TRBJ1-1	CASSEVLVLNTEAFF	TGTGCCAGCAGTGAAGTTCTGGTTCTGAACACTGAAGCTTTCTTT
TRBV2	NA	NA	TRBJ2-3	CASRESTDTQYF	TGTGCCAGCAGGGAGAGCACAGATACGCAGTATTTT
TRBV30	NA	NA	TRBJ1-5	CAWNGGVSQPQHF	TGTGCCTGGAATGGTGGAGTTAGTCAGCCCCAGCATTTT
TRBV28	NA	NA	TRBJ1-1	CATEAVAGTFF	TGTGCCACCGAGGCAGTAGCGGGGACTTTCTTT
TRBV28	NA	NA	TRBJ1-1	CASLGQLNTEAFF	TGTGCCAGCCTTGGACAGCTGAACACTGAAGCTTTCTTT
TRBV7-9	once	NA	TRBJ2-7	CASSITVDGAYEQYF	TGTGCCAGCAGCATTACAGTCGATGGGGCCTACGAGCAGTACTTC
TRBV16	NA	NA	TRBJ2-7	CASSQIGLNYEQYF	TGTGCCAGCAGCCAAATCGGACTAAACTACGAGCAGTACTTC
TRBV29-1	NA	NA	TRBJ2-3	CSVGGSTDTQYF	TGCAGCGTTGGGGGGAGCACAGATACGCAGTATTTT
TRBV5-6	NA	TRBD1	TRBJ1-2	CASSPTGGEYGYTF	TGTGCCAGCAGCCCGACAGGGGGCGAGTATGGCTACACCTTC
TRBV28	NA	NA	TRBJ1-4	CASRPNLVLNEKLFF	TGTGCCAGCAGGCCGAACCTCGTTCTTAATGAAAAACTGTTTTTT
TRBV7-2	NA	TRBD2	TRBJ2-7	CASSVQTGTINEQYF	TGTGCCAGCAGCGTCCAGACCGGGACTATAAACGAGCAGTACTTC
TRBV2	NA	NA	TRBJ2-7	CASRSVGGAGDEQYF	TGTGCCAGCAGATCGGTAGGAGGGGCCGGCGACGAGCAGTACTTC
TRBV2	NA	TRBD2	TRBJ2-3	CASIRGLAGGTDTQYF	TGTGCCAGCATCCGAGGACTAGCGGGGGGAACAGATACGCAGTATTTT
TRBV13	NA	NA	TRBJ1-1	CASSLGLMNTEAFF	TGTGCCAGCAGCCTCGGACTGATGAACACTGAAGCTTTCTTT
TRBV10-3	NA	TRBD2	TRBJ2-7	CAVRREGLKEQYF	TGTGCCGTAAGAAGGGAGGGGTTGAAGGAGCAGTACTTC